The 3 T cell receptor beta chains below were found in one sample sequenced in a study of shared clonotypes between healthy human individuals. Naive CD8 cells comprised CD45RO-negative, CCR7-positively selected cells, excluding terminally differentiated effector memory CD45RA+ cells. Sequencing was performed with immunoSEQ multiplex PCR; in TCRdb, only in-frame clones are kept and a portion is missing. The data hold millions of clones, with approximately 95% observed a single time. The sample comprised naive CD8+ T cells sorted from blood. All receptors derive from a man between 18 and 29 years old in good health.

Written as DNA, the CDR3 is TGTGCCAGCTCACCAGCCGGACAGGGGAACACTGAAGCTTTCTTT. This translates into CASSPAGQGNTEAFF. The rearrangement joins TRBV18 to TRBJ1-1, with 8 bases lining up with TRBD1. The CDR3 totals 15 residues. J lost 1 base, V lost 2 bases, and 3 bases had no gene match. CDR1 KGHSH and CDR2 LQKENI come from the germline V gene. The variable domain in full, with the rest retrieved from reference TRBV18 and TRBJ1-1, is NAGVMQNPRHLVRRRGQEARLRCSPMKGHSHVYWYRQLPEEGLKFMVYLQKENIIDESGMPKERFSAEFPKEGPSILRIQQVVRGDSAAYFCASSPAGQGNTEAFFGQGTRLTVV.

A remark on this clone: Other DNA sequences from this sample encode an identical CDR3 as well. This CDR3 is CASSLVGAQETQYF. DNA for the CDR3: TGTGCCAGCAGTTTAGTGGGGGCCCAAGAGACCCAGTACTTC. J is TRBJ2-5 and V is TRBV27; a possible D gene is TRBD1 (6 bases). CDR3 size: 14 residues. V was pared by 2 bases and J by 1 base, with 8 bases between. Per germline, CDR1 MNHEY and CDR2 SMNVEV (reference sequence).

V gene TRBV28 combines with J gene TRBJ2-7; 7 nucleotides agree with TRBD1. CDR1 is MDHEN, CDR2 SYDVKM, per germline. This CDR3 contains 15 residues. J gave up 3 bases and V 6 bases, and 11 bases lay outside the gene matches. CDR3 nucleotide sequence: TGTGCCAGCAGCCGAGGCTGGGACAGCAACTACGAGCAGTACTTC. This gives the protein CASSRGWDSNYEQYF.